The source of this T cell receptor beta chain is a study of OX40 agonist ivuxolimab in advanced cancers. On the study more broadly: A male proportion of over 75% was recorded, with mean age approximately 57 years and range about 20 to 85.

Here immunoSEQ multiplex PCR was the method, and the copy in TCRdb shows in-frame clones only, minus some. This sample has about 50,000 clones, with roughly 81% found just once. The ends lost 4 bases at V and 2 bases at J; junction bases unmatched: 9. The CDR3 runs 18 residues. From germline, CDR1 is MNHEY and CDR2 SMNVEV (reference sequence). The sequence derives from an adult with an advanced solid tumor such as melanoma, head and neck, liver or kidney cancer. The chain has TRBV27 and TRBJ2-3, with 13 bases fitting TRBD2. This sample comprised CD4+ or CD8+ T cells sorted from blood, obtained in a trial of the OX40 agonist ivuxolimab. CDR3 nucleotide sequence: TGTGCCAGCAGTTCTCTTATTGGACTAGCGGGGGACACAGATACGCAGTATTTT. Encoded protein: CASSSLIGLAGDTDTQYF.